Below, one T cell receptor (beta chain) is given with its context. Antigen: not known. Thawed PBMCs were FACS-sorted into unstimulated CD4+CD25+CD127- regulatory T cells, CD4+CD25- non-regulatory cells, CD4 and CD8 cells. The CDR3 contains 15 residues. V lost 2 bases, J lost 0 bases, and 10 bases lay in between. Germline V gene data show CDR1 as KGHSH and CDR2 as LQKENI. This record comes from a study of Tregs in tolerant kidney transplant recipients. Notes on the study in general: Findings come from small patient numbers and require larger validation. The most relevant donor-specific Treg TCRbeta repertoire apparently came from expansion with activated donor B cells. No direct test of biological reproducibility was done here.

Assay: immunoSEQ multiplex PCR; the TCRdb copy retains only in-frame clones and omits some. The sample shows about 68,000 clones, 84% of them seen only once. The clonotype originates from a human donor in good health. Sequences were obtained from CD4+ T cells from blood. The genes are TRBV18 and TRBJ1-2; D not certain. DNA of the CDR3: TGTGCCAGCTCACCAACGAAGGACCCTAACTATGGCTACACCTTC. Encoded protein: CASSPTKDPNYGYTF. The variable domain in full, completed from reference TRBV18 and TRBJ1-2, reads NAGVMQNPRHLVRRRGQEARLRCSPMKGHSHVYWYRQLPEEGLKFMVYLQKENIIDESGMPKERFSAEFPKEGPSILRIQQVVRGDSAAYFCASSPTKDPNYGYTFGSGTRLTVV.